This TCR beta chain came from a study of T cell changes during pregnancy in multiple sclerosis. Measured with immunoSEQ multiplex PCR; TCRdb has only the in-frame clones, and not every one. The data contain about 99,000 clones, around 93% of them seen just once; the ten biggest clones take up 0.99%. This CDR3 is built from 16 residues. Trimming took 3 bases from V and 1 from J; bases not matched to a gene: 7. Germline values: CDR1 LNHDA, CDR2 SQIVND (reference sequence). This TCR derives from a female donor with multiple sclerosis, enrolled in a pregnancy study. The chain employs TRBV19 and TRBJ1-1; 8 bases match TRBD1. Specimen: peripheral blood, collected after pregnancy. CDR3 DNA: TGTGCCAGTAGTATTACAGGGGGGGGCCGGAACACTGAAGCTTTCTTT. This sequence encodes CASSITGGGRNTEAFF.